This TCR beta chain appears in the sequencing data of a study of blood T cell repertoires in COVID-19. Study-level information: The samples span acute and convalescent COVID-19 from the United States, Italy and Spain.

The assay was immunoSEQ multiplex PCR, and TCRdb's table has in-frame clones only and misses some. The sample yields some 270,000 clones, around 90% seen once. Germline loops: CDR1 SNHLY, CDR2 FYNNEI. V lost 7 bases, J lost 0 bases, and 5 bases stayed unmatched. The CDR3 sequence is 14 residues long. The receptor's source is a man aged 50 or older with acute or convalescent COVID-19. Sample: peripheral blood. This chain connects TRBV2 to TRBJ1-1, with 7 nucleotides matching TRBD1. The CDR3 region is CASNTGALNTEAFF. CDR3 nucleotide sequence: TGTGCCAGCAATACAGGGGCCTTGAACACTGAAGCTTTCTTT.